Following are 15 T cell receptor beta chains from one sample sequenced in a study of cytotoxic CD8 clonotypes in ibrutinib-treated CLL. Sequenced by immunoSEQ multiplex PCR; TCRdb stores in-frame clones only, minus some. Among about 92,000 clones, 70% to 80% were seen once, and the ten largest hold approximately 25%. Here the sequenced sample was PBMCs, taken after 24 months of ibrutinib treatment. All receptors derive from a human donor with chronic lymphocytic leukemia.

The CDR3 DNA is TGTGCCAGCAGCCCCCTCGGACGGGGAAGCACAGATACGCAGTATTTT. As protein: CASSPLGRGSTDTQYF. The chain has TRBV7-2 and TRBJ2-3; maybe TRBD2 (5 bases). The CDR3 totals 16 residues. V was shortened by 5 bases and J by 0 bases, with 15 bases between the two germline ends. The germline gives CDR1 SGHTA, CDR2 FQGNSA.

V is TRBV19 and J is TRBJ2-2, with TRBD2 identical over 10 bases. The CDR3 has 17 amino acids. Germline V gene data show CDR1 as LNHDA and CDR2 as SQIVND (reference sequence). The J segment lost 2 bases and the V segment lost 5 bases, leaving 8 bases of the junction unmatched. This CDR3 reads CASSETGTSVNTGELFF. The CDR3 DNA reads as TGTGCCAGTAGTGAAACCGGGACTAGCGTTAACACCGGGGAGCTGTTTTTT.

The chain links TRBV2 to TRBJ1-1; D uncertain. Germline assignment: CDR1 SNHLY and CDR2 FYNNEI. V was shortened by 2 bases and J by 0 bases, with 10 bases between the two germline ends. The CDR3 loop spans 15 amino acids. CDR3 sequence reads: CASSESGHLNTEAFF. The CDR3 DNA is TGTGCCAGCAGTGAAAGCGGGCATTTGAACACTGAAGCTTTCTTT.

The chain links TRBV19 to TRBJ2-6; the D is unclear. The CDR3 covers 15 residues. The V gene lost 6 bases and the J gene lost 4 bases, with 13 bases spanning the gap. Germline CDR1 reads LNHDA; CDR2 reads SQIVND (reference sequence). CDR3 region: CASSSSSTGANVLTF. The CDR3 nucleotides are TGTGCCAGTAGCTCCTCGTCCACCGGGGCCAACGTCCTGACTTTC.

This chain uses TRBV5-1 with TRBJ2-3; D is ambiguous. Germline assignment: CDR1 SGHRS and CDR2 YFSETQ. The CDR3 has 14 residues. V gave up 4 bases and J gave up 6 bases, with 15 bases separating them. Here the CDR3 DNA reads TGCGCCAGCAGCCCAAGGCGGTACAATGATACGCAGTATTTT. This gives the protein CASSPRRYNDTQYF.

This clone was found a few times. CDR3 nucleotide sequence: TGCGCCAGCAGCCCGACGAACTATGGACAGAAGAACACTGAAGCTTTCTTT. Translating it yields CASSPTNYGQKNTEAFF. This chain links TRBV4-3 with TRBJ1-1; perhaps TRBD1 as D (6 bases). The V end was cut by 4 bases, the J end by 1 base, with 19 bases between. This CDR3 region has 17 residues. Per the germline V gene, CDR1 is LGHNA and CDR2 is YSLEER.

The chain links TRBV9 to TRBJ1-2; 9 nucleotides agree with TRBD1. The CDR3 totals 15 residues. V was pared by 1 base and J by 3 bases, with 4 bases of the junction left unmatched. Germline loops: CDR1 SGDLS, CDR2 YYNGEE. In DNA form, the CDR3 reads TGTGCCAGCAGCGTATCCGGGACAGGGTACTATGGCTACACCTTC. Translation: CASSVSGTGYYGYTF.

The chain combines TRBV11-1 with TRBJ2-3, with 7 bases fitting TRBD2. V dropped 3 bases and J dropped 4; count of bases not matched to a gene: 7. CDR1 and CDR2 (germline): SGHAT, FQDESV (reference sequence). The CDR3 spans 15 residues. The CDR3 reads CASSFRLASADTQYF. In nucleotides, the CDR3 is TGTGCCAGCAGCTTTCGACTAGCAAGTGCAGATACGCAGTATTTT.

The rearrangement links TRBV28 to TRBJ2-7; tentative D call: TRBD1 (7 bases). Germline V gives CDR1 MDHEN, CDR2 SYDVKM. CDR3 length: 12 amino acids. V was clipped by 4 bases and J by 12 bases, with 16 bases between them. DNA of the CDR3: TGTGCCAGCAGTTCTTATTCCAGGGGGGTGTACTTC. Protein: CASSSYSRGVYF.

The chain recombines TRBV30 with TRBJ2-2, with 10 bases that match TRBD2. The CDR3 contains 14 residues. The junction had 6 bases not matched to a gene; V was cut back by 8 bases and J by 3 bases. Germline CDR1 is GTSNPN and CDR2 is SVGIG (reference sequence). CDR3 region: CAGELAGHTGELFF. In nucleotides, the CDR3 is TGTGCCGGCGAACTAGCGGGACACACCGGGGAGCTGTTTTTT. Combining the CDR3 with reference TRBV30 and TRBJ2-2 gives the whole variable domain SQTIHQWPATLVQPVGSPLSLECTVEGTSNPNLYWYRQAAGRGLQLLFYSVGIGQISSEVPQNLSASRPQDRQFILSSKKLLLSDSGFYLCAGELAGHTGELFFGEGSRLTVL.

This clone was seen only a few times. The rearrangement joins TRBV4-1 to TRBJ1-5; 8 positions match TRBD1. V shed 0 bases and J 3 bases; nucleotides not matched to a gene: 7. Germline V gene sequence: CDR1 MGHRA, CDR2 YSYEKL. This CDR3 is built from 17 residues. The CDR3 loop is CASSQDRSRGPNQPQHF. CDR3 DNA sequence: TGCGCCAGCAGCCAAGATCGAAGCAGGGGGCCCAATCAGCCCCAGCATTTT.

The chain carries TRBV19 and TRBJ2-6; 10 bases map to TRBD1. The junction had 7 bases not matched to a gene; V was cut back by 5 bases and J by 0 bases. Germline V lookup: CDR1 LNHDA, CDR2 SQIVND (reference sequence). CDR3 size: 18 residues. CDR3 sequence (DNA): TGTGCCAGTAGTTCCTCGCGACAGGGGGCCTCTGGGGCCAACGTCCTGACTTTC. It translates to CASSSSRQGASGANVLTF.

This clone has more than one count but fewer than ten. The CDR3 sequence is CASRIRQGHGYTF. Here the CDR3 DNA reads TGTGCCAGTAGAATCCGACAGGGGCATGGCTACACCTTC. The chain combines TRBV19 with TRBJ1-2, with 8 bases fitting TRBD1. Trimming took 6 bases from V and 6 from J; bases not matched to a gene: 6. Germline-derived CDR1 and CDR2 are LNHDA and SQIVND (reference sequence). This CDR3 region has 13 residues.

A single count supports this clone. The V gene is TRBV27, the J gene TRBJ2-1; TRBD1 is a possible D gene (5 bases). Germline V gene data show CDR1 as MNHEY and CDR2 as SMNVEV (reference sequence). This CDR3 is 15 amino acids long. The V end was cut by 2 bases, the J end by 1 base, with 9 bases between. The CDR3 reads CASSLQGNSYNEQFF. Here the CDR3 DNA reads TGTGCCAGCAGTTTACAGGGAAATTCCTACAATGAGCAGTTCTTC.

This rearrangement joins TRBV6-6 to TRBJ2-7; 7 nucleotides line up with TRBD1. The J segment lost 6 bases and the V segment lost 2 bases, leaving 7 bases of the junction unmatched. The V gene's germline CDR1 is MNHNY and CDR2 SVGAGI (reference sequence). The CDR3 is 14 amino acids. The CDR3 DNA follows: TGTGCCAGCAGTTACGCAGGGGGTGTAGGCGAGCAGTACTTC. Translated, it gives CASSYAGGVGEQYF.